These T cell receptor beta chains were read from a single sample in a study of vaccination and CD4 T cells after COVID-19. Their antigens remain unidentified. TCRdb recomputed calls from the PCR reads with MiXCR, one row per CDR3 protein. The table lists fewer than 25,000 distinct CDR3 sequences, around 39% of them singletons. This specimen consisted of CD4+ T cells from blood, cultured in vitro, obtained before SARS-CoV-2 vaccination. All receptors come from a human donor who received a COVID-19 vaccine. CDR3s include the opening cysteine and the closing phenylalanine or tryptophan. Clone size appears in some rows only: once, few, many, or a class for an expanded clone.

J gene: TRBJ1-4; V gene: TRBV6-1; clone size: .; CDR3 protein: CASSETVAGFEKLFF
J gene: TRBJ2-5; V gene: TRBV7-3; clone size: .; CDR3 protein: CASSTNQEGSQYF
J gene: TRBJ2-1; V gene: TRBV7-3; clone size: .; CDR3 protein: CASSPLAGGNNEQFF
J gene: TRBJ1-2; V gene: TRBV11-3; clone size: few; CDR3 protein: CASSSPVPRLADYGYTF
J gene: TRBJ1-3; V gene: TRBV5-8; clone size: .; CDR3 protein: CASSWRGGSSGNTIYF
J gene: TRBJ1-1; V gene: TRBV6-5; clone size: few; CDR3 protein: CASSYARRSEAFF
J gene: TRBJ1-2; V gene: TRBV19; clone size: few; CDR3 protein: CASTLGQGASYGYTF
J gene: TRBJ1-4; V gene: TRBV24-1; clone size: .; CDR3 protein: CATSDPGYETGLFF
J gene: TRBJ2-5; V gene: TRBV20-1; clone size: few; CDR3 protein: CSANRVQETQYF
J gene: TRBJ1-2; V gene: TRBV12-3/TRBV12-4; clone size: .; CDR3 protein: CASNMGHLNYGYTF
J gene: TRBJ1-2; V gene: TRBV4-1; clone size: few; CDR3 protein: CASSQGGTVYGYTF
J gene: TRBJ2-2; V gene: TRBV6-5; clone size: .; CDR3 protein: CASSYGGAGELFF
J gene: TRBJ1-2; V gene: TRBV9; clone size: .; CDR3 protein: CASSVVQGNYGYTF
J gene: TRBJ2-1; V gene: TRBV6-1; clone size: few; CDR3 protein: CASSGTPSYNEQFF
J gene: TRBJ1-2; V gene: TRBV4-2; clone size: .; CDR3 protein: CASSQDEAGWQFNYGYTF
J gene: TRBJ2-5; V gene: TRBV7-7; clone size: .; CDR3 protein: CASSPGLAGPYQETQYF
J gene: TRBJ1-2; V gene: TRBV5-6; clone size: .; CDR3 protein: CASSFSPSDRDGGYTF
J gene: TRBJ2-7; V gene: TRBV7-9; clone size: .; CDR3 protein: CASSLTYEQYF
J gene: TRBJ1-1; V gene: TRBV20-1; clone size: .; CDR3 protein: CSARDFRSSGNTEAFF
J gene: TRBJ2-5; V gene: TRBV25-1; clone size: few; CDR3 protein: CASGTGRETQYF
J gene: TRBJ2-7; V gene: TRBV24-1; clone size: .; CDR3 protein: CATSDPHQQYF
J gene: TRBJ1-3; V gene: TRBV6-1; clone size: few; CDR3 protein: CASSPRRLGNTIYF
J gene: TRBJ2-1; V gene: TRBV10-3; clone size: .; CDR3 protein: CASSESRPLGQFF
J gene: TRBJ2-2; V gene: TRBV20-1; clone size: few; CDR3 protein: CSASIQAENTGELFF
J gene: TRBJ1-2; V gene: TRBV6-1; clone size: .; CDR3 protein: CASTQLKQGANEDGYTF
J gene: TRBJ2-2; V gene: TRBV6-5; clone size: few; CDR3 protein: CASSYSAGVDTGELFF
J gene: TRBJ2-5; V gene: TRBV6-5; clone size: few; CDR3 protein: CASSYLAGGETQYF
J gene: TRBJ1-5; V gene: TRBV6-1; clone size: few; CDR3 protein: CASSENPTGGNQPQHF
J gene: TRBJ1-5; V gene: TRBV6-1; clone size: few; CDR3 protein: CASSRDRSNQPQHF
J gene: TRBJ1-1; V gene: TRBV6-1; clone size: few; CDR3 protein: CASTWTTEAFF
J gene: TRBJ1-2; V gene: TRBV28; clone size: .; CDR3 protein: CASSSTRDRADGYTF
J gene: TRBJ2-7; V gene: TRBV5-4; clone size: once; CDR3 protein: CASSFTGRAEQYF
J gene: TRBJ2-2; V gene: TRBV6-5; clone size: few; CDR3 protein: CASSSGSNTGELFF
J gene: TRBJ1-2; V gene: TRBV7-2; clone size: .; CDR3 protein: CASSFRDGRGHTF
J gene: TRBJ2-3; V gene: TRBV2; clone size: .; CDR3 protein: CASSPGQATQYF